A single sample is the source of the 17 T cell receptor beta chains below, sequenced in a study of blood T cell repertoires in COVID-19. Sequencing used immunoSEQ multiplex PCR; TCRdb keeps in-frame clones, though not all of them. The data hold 200,000 to 250,000 clones, with approximately 90% observed a single time. Sequenced material: PBMCs or T cells enriched from blood (not recorded which). The receptors originated from a man aged 35 to 55 who had recovered from COVID-19.

The CDR3 spells CASSPHGGRETQYF. CDR3 DNA: TGTGCCAGCAGTCCGCACGGGGGGAGGGAGACCCAGTACTTC. The V and J genes are TRBV27 and TRBJ2-5, with 7 bases matching TRBD2. Losses at the gene ends were 5 bases for V and 5 bases for J; bases not matched to a gene: 8. CDR1 and CDR2 from the germline V gene are MNHEY and SMNVEV (reference sequence). The CDR3 consists of 14 residues.

The J gene is TRBJ2-5, the V gene TRBV7-6, with D possibly matching TRBD2 (5 bases). Germline V gives CDR1 SGHVS, CDR2 FNYEAQ. The CDR3 extends over 16 amino acids. V dropped 2 bases and J dropped 5 bases, with 18 bases sitting between them. CDR3 loop: CASSLSLPGIRETQYF. CDR3 nucleotide sequence: TGTGCCAGCAGCTTATCCTTGCCCGGGATTCGGGAGACCCAGTACTTC.

This chain connects TRBV20-1 to TRBJ1-2; D is perhaps TRBD1 (6 bases). The CDR3 is made up of 11 amino acids. CDR1 and CDR2 (germline): DFQATT, SNEGSKA (reference sequence). V was trimmed by 4 bases and J by 9 bases, leaving 12 bases between them. The CDR3 nucleotides are TGCAGTGCTACAGTACAGGGCAGCTACACCTTC. Protein sequence: CSATVQGSYTF.

This clone was counted a single time. The chain couples TRBV29-1 to TRBJ2-3, with D unresolved. CDR1 and CDR2 (germline): SQVTM, ANQGSEA. The CDR3 has 12 amino acids. The V end was cut by 7 bases, the J end by 2 bases, with 10 bases between. CDR3 sequence: CSAADNTDTQYF. The CDR3 bases are TGCAGCGCCGCCGACAACACAGATACGCAGTATTTT.

The chain combines TRBV2 with TRBJ1-1; D remains unclear. V was clipped by 1 base and J by 4 bases, with 19 bases between them. The CDR3 length is 17 residues. Germline-derived CDR1 and CDR2 are SNHLY and FYNNEI. The CDR3 loop is CASSEESGGRLGTEAFF. The CDR3 DNA reads TGTGCCAGCAGTGAAGAAAGCGGTGGCAGGCTGGGCACTGAAGCTTTCTTT.

The chain uses TRBV2 and TRBJ2-3, with D perhaps TRBD2 (5 bases). The CDR3 has 12 residues. Looked up from germline, CDR1 is SNHLY and CDR2 is FYNNEI. V gave up 6 bases and J gave up 1 base, with 5 bases separating them. CDR3 coding DNA: TGTGCCAGCAGGGAGGGCACAGATACGCAGTATTTT. Its protein is CASREGTDTQYF. Full variable domain (missing parts from reference TRBV2 and TRBJ2-3): EPEVTQTPSHQVTQMGQEVILRCVPISNHLYFYWYRQILGQKVEFLVSFYNNEISEKSEIFDDQFSVERPDGSNFTLKIRSTKLEDSAMYFCASREGTDTQYFGPGTRLTVL.

V and J are TRBV6-2 or TRBV6-3 and TRBJ2-5; 7 bases match TRBD2. Germline loops: CDR1 MNHEY, CDR2 SVGEGT. With 2 bases clipped from V and 3 bases from J, the junction kept 0 bases outside the gene matches. This CDR3 has 13 residues. The CDR3 DNA reads as TGTGCCAGCAGTTACGCGGGGGAAGAGACCCAGTACTTC. Its protein product is CASSYAGEETQYF.

This chain connects TRBV4-1 to TRBJ2-7; perhaps TRBD1 as D (6 bases). Germline assignment: CDR1 MGHRA and CDR2 YSYEKL. Trimming removed 4 bases from V and 3 bases from J, with 13 bases in between. This CDR3 has 14 residues. This CDR3 is CASSPRGRDYEQYF. The CDR3 bases are TGCGCCAGCAGCCCCAGGGGAAGGGACTACGAGCAGTACTTC.

CDR3 protein: CASSLDSLTAEAFF. Here the CDR3 DNA reads TGTGCCAGCAGCTTAGACAGCCTTACCGCTGAAGCTTTCTTT. J is TRBJ1-1 and V is TRBV7-9; D gene uncertain. The CDR3 totals 14 residues. CDR1 is SEHNR, CDR2 FQNEAQ, per germline (reference sequence). The V end was cut by 1 base, the J end by 6 bases, with 12 bases between.

The chain carries TRBV5-5 and TRBJ1-3; 10 bases match TRBD1. The CDR3 is made up of 15 amino acids. Germline-derived CDR1 and CDR2 are SGHKS and YYEKEE (reference sequence). With V trimmed by 5 bases and J by 6 bases, 8 bases remained unmatched. In DNA form, the CDR3 reads TGTGCCAGCAGGTCTGACAGGGGGCAAGAAAACACCATATATTTT. This sequence encodes CASRSDRGQENTIYF.

This clone came up a few times. The rearrangement joins TRBV28 to TRBJ2-1; 9 positions match TRBD1. V lost 3 bases, J lost 7 bases, and 7 bases stayed unmatched. This CDR3 has 15 amino acids. In germline, CDR1 is MDHEN, CDR2 SYDVKM. The CDR3 DNA sequence: TGTGCCAGCAGTTTCGCTGGACAGGGGAGGAATGAGCAGTTCTTC. The encoded protein is CASSFAGQGRNEQFF. Combining the CDR3 with reference TRBV28 and TRBJ2-1 gives the whole variable domain DVKVTQSSRYLVKRTGEKVFLECVQDMDHENMFWYRQDPGLGLRLIYFSYDVKMKEKGDIPEGYSVSREKKERFSLILESASTNQTSMYLCASSFAGQGRNEQFFGPGTRLTVL.

The chain uses TRBV28 and TRBJ1-1, with 10 bases fitting TRBD1. The CDR3 has 14 residues. V lost 5 bases and J lost 6; bases outside the gene matches: 6. The germline gives CDR1 MDHEN, CDR2 SYDVKM. CDR3: CASSPPGTGAEAFF. The CDR3 region has the DNA TGTGCCAGCAGTCCGCCGGGGACAGGGGCTGAAGCTTTCTTT.

This chain links TRBV3-1 (or the pseudogene TRBV3-2) with TRBJ2-1, with D unresolved. In germline, CDR1 is LGHDT, CDR2 YNNKEL (reference sequence). The CDR3 is made up of 14 amino acids. With 4 bases removed from V and 0 bases from J, the gap between germline ends came to 7 bases. The CDR3 spells CASSPLNSYNEQFF. CDR3 bases: TGTGCCAGCAGCCCCCTAAACTCCTACAATGAGCAGTTCTTC.

The chain carries TRBV30 and TRBJ2-1, with 8 bases identical to TRBD2. CDR1 and CDR2 from the germline V gene are GTSNPN and SVGIG (reference sequence). The V and J ends lost 5 bases and 5 bases, in that order; junction bases with no gene match: 5. CDR3 length equals 13 residues. CDR3: CAWASGLNNEQFF. The CDR3 region has the DNA TGTGCCTGGGCTAGCGGGCTAAACAATGAGCAGTTCTTC.

The chain is built from TRBV5-1 and TRBJ2-3; TRBD2 aligns across 8 bases. The junction had 2 bases not matched to a gene; V was cut back by 4 bases and J by 1 base. The CDR3 is 14 amino acids. Per the germline V gene, CDR1 is SGHRS and CDR2 is YFSETQ. For the CDR3, the DNA is TGCGCCAGCAGCGAACTAGCGGGCACAGATACGCAGTATTTT. Translating it yields CASSELAGTDTQYF.

V and J are TRBV7-8 and TRBJ1-3; 7 bases line up with TRBD1. Trimming took 5 bases from V and 3 from J; bases not matched to a gene: 7. The CDR3 is 15 amino acids. CDR1 SGHVS and CDR2 FQNEAQ come from the germline V gene. The CDR3 sequence: CASSPRTGFGNTIYF. In nucleotides, the CDR3 is TGTGCCAGCAGCCCCCGGACAGGTTTTGGAAACACCATATATTTT.

This chain links TRBV19 with TRBJ1-1, with 7 positions matching TRBD1. This CDR3 has 13 amino acids. Germline trimming cut 6 bases from V and 0 bases from J; bases unmatched to any gene: 1. Germline values: CDR1 LNHDA, CDR2 SQIVND (reference sequence). CDR3 amino acids: CASRQGLNTEAFF. The CDR3 DNA follows: TGTGCCAGTAGACAGGGGTTGAACACTGAAGCTTTCTTT.